This T cell receptor beta chain was documented in a study of human T cells and chemical hapten exposure (dated by TCRdb to the early 2020s). At the level of the whole study: For sensitization, 2% DPC in acetone was applied to a roughly 2 cm by roughly 2 cm area of upper inner arm skin. Libraries were pooled for sequencing, and per-sample TCR yields varied mainly because of small differences in library volumes within the pool. Patch testing on the upper back used Finn chambers containing 0.01% DPC, with scoring done after 6 days according to International Contact Dermatitis Research Group standards. For TCR sequencing, blood came from about 28 alopecia patients at anywhere from one to four time points (pre-sensitization, 2, 6 and 24 weeks). Blood was sampled from patients pre-sensitization (week 0) and at 2, 6 and about 24 weeks after DPC sensitization. Peripheral blood TCR repertoire changes were tracked in vivo in alopecia patients during primary and secondary sensitization to the hapten diphenylcyclopropenone (DPC). Patients additionally received weekly therapeutic DPC doses to the scalp throughout the approximately 25-week study period. The mostly female patient cohort included alopecia areata with under or over 50% scalp involvement, alopecia totalis and alopecia universalis. Points the paper makes about the study in general: The number of TCRs above 1 in 1000 frequency did not change with DPC sensitization; there was no evidence of global repertoire structure alterations. Patch test score was positively correlated with the number of PT1 expanded TCRs, with significance at thresholds 8, 16 and 32 but not at 4. After repeated subsampling, the strength of the expansion versus patch-test correlation and the threshold at which it became significant changed. Because every patient had alopecia, a presumed autoimmune disease, the patients' immune response might differ from that of healthy individuals. Compared with pre-sensitization or healthy control sets, expanded TCRs formed significantly more large CDR3 similarity clusters, which is consistent with antigen-driven responses.

Germline trimming: 7 bases from V, 0 bases from J; junction bases outside gene matches: 8. Counted from cysteine to phenylalanine, this CDR3 has 15 amino acids. Solely the CDR3 DNA is kept, with 45 bases framed from the first base. According to the germline V gene (reference sequence), CDR1 reads SGHNT and CDR2 reads YYREEE. The meaning of the sample's time point label: patch test 1, 2 weeks after DPC sensitization. Reading the label with the study, this specimen's treatment or condition is: therapeutic diphenylcyclopropenone sensitization with weekly scalp DPC. At every patch-test visit, the blood draw took place before the patch test was put on. Patients were considered eligible if aged 18 to 70, diagnosed with alopecia and deemed suitable for DPC therapy, and patients were excluded if pregnant. Total RNA was extracted from unfractionated whole blood that had been collected in Tempus Blood RNA tubes.

The library was generated by RACE. The listed sequencing device is NextSeq 500. During library preparation, unique molecular identifiers were attached to individual cDNA molecules so that TCRs could be counted quantitatively and reproducibly. From each blood RNA sample, both TCR alpha and TCR beta chains were sequenced. The authors' pipeline ran thus. The median number of TCRs per sample was roughly 94,000, ranging from 23,224 to 690,600. The Decombinator software suite was used to annotate the V, J and CDR3 of the TCR reads. For PS versus PT1 abundance plots, all samples were subsampled to the same number of TCRs (28,000). TCRs were defined as expanded if absent before sensitization and observed at least eight times at the 2-week time point. TCRdb took the public reads, trimmed them with fastp at Q25, ran MiXCR for clone calling and kept in-frame beta chains. For every CDR3 protein sequence, its rows merge into one entry that carries the most common genes and DNA. The V and J calls come from TCRdb's annotation, not from the publication. The sample table shows 95,000 to 130,000 distinct CDR3 sequences, and 9% to 13% are seen once. The biggest ten clones account for over 1.1% of the sample.

Many counts were recorded for this clonotype. Its cognate antigen has yet to be identified. Base quality data are lacking; no much larger clone is found one base away. This receptor was obtained from a woman aged 45 to 65 with alopecia areata. Some clones in this sample may be carry-over from other donors' samples. Sequencing was performed on whole blood, taken in connection with sensitization to the hapten diphenylcyclopropenone (DPC). In this chain, TRBV5-4 is recombined with TRBJ1-1, with 8 bases matching TRBD1. The nucleotides read TGTGCCAGCTCATTAGGACAGGGCTTGAACACTGAAGCTTTCTTT. Translated, it reads CASSLGQGLNTEAFF.